The 12 T cell receptor beta chains in this list originate from one sample, sequenced in a study of human T cells and chemical hapten exposure. The time point: patch test 3, about 24 weeks after DPC sensitization. The treatment denotes: therapeutic diphenylcyclopropenone sensitization with weekly scalp DPC. From the RACE reads, TCRdb called clonotypes with MiXCR, one entry per CDR3 protein. In the table there are roughly 200,000 distinct CDR3 sequences, around a quarter of which are singletons. Here the sequenced sample was whole blood, taken in connection with sensitization to the hapten diphenylcyclopropenone (DPC). Receptor source: a woman aged 35 to 49 with alopecia areata. Some clones in this sample may be carry-over from other donors' samples.

The CDR3 coding sequence is TGTGCCAGCAGCGGGGGCTGGTCCTATAATTCACCCCTCCACTTT. Encoded protein: CASSGGWSYNSPLHF. The gene calls are TRBV9 and TRBJ1-6; the D gene is possibly TRBD1 (5 bases). With 3 bases removed from V and 1 base from J, the gap between germline ends came to 8 bases. CDR3 length: 15 amino acids. Germline loops: CDR1 SGDLS, CDR2 YYNGEE.

This chain connects TRBV20-1 to TRBJ1-3; maybe TRBD1 (6 bases). The germline V gene has CDR1 DFQATT and CDR2 SNEGSKA (reference sequence). The length of the CDR3 is 15 residues. The V end lost 6 bases, the J end lost 6 bases, and 21 bases lay between the germline ends. CDR3 amino acids: CSAQGMALPLNTIYF. The CDR3 DNA is TGCAGTGCCCAGGGGATGGCACTTCCCCTAAACACCATATATTTT.

The genes are TRBV10-3 and TRBJ1-2; perhaps TRBD1 as D (6 bases). V lost 0 bases, J lost 2 bases, and 10 bases lay in between. The CDR3 runs to 15 residues. The germline V gene has CDR1 ENHRY and CDR2 SYGVKD. DNA of the CDR3: TGTGCCATCAGTGAGTCGGCAGGGGACAACTATGGCTACACCTTC. Residues: CAISESAGDNYGYTF.

This clonotype was seen a few times. One end of the junction fails to match germline, which may point to a read error. The chain is built from TRBV2 and TRBJ2-2; D not resolved. This CDR3 is built from 12 residues. Germline CDR1 and CDR2: SNHLY and FYNNEI. DNA for the CDR3: TGTGCCAGCAGTGCGAACGCCGGGGAGCTGTTTTTT. The encoded protein is CASSANAGELFF.

V gene TRBV29-1 combines with J gene TRBJ1-2; D call uncertain. V dropped 4 bases and J dropped 3 bases, with 18 bases sitting between them. The germline V gene has CDR1 SQVTM and CDR2 ANQGSEA. The length of the CDR3 is 15 residues. The CDR3 loop is CSVVAQSRTHYGYTF. The CDR3 DNA is TGCAGCGTTGTCGCCCAATCCCGCACTCACTATGGCTACACCTTC.

The V gene is TRBV7-2, the J gene TRBJ2-2; D perhaps matches TRBD1 (5 bases). V was clipped by 1 base and J by 5 bases, with 8 bases between them. The CDR3 sequence is 14 residues long. Germline V lookup: CDR1 SGHTA, CDR2 FQGNSA. The CDR3 region is CASSLGAGTGELFF. DNA of the CDR3: TGTGCCAGCAGCTTAGGGGCAGGGACCGGGGAGCTGTTTTTT.

This clonotype was counted only a few times. The V call is TRBV5-8, the J call TRBJ2-5; D is uncertain. The CDR3 extends over 13 amino acids. Germline values: CDR1 SGHTS, CDR2 YDEGEE. Between the trimmed V and J ends, which lost 1 base and 4 bases, there was a span of 8 bases. CDR3 in DNA: TGTGCCAGCAGCTTGCAGTTGGTAGAGACCCAGTACTTC. This translates into CASSLQLVETQYF.

The rearrangement uses TRBV20-1 and TRBJ2-5, with no clear D. Trimming cost V 3 bases and J 1 base, with 9 bases left between them. The V gene's germline CDR1 is DFQATT and CDR2 SNEGSKA (reference sequence). The CDR3 totals 13 residues. The CDR3 loop is CSASTTVQETQYF. As DNA, the CDR3 is TGCAGTGCTAGTACCACAGTCCAAGAGACCCAGTACTTC.

This clonotype was counted between two and nine times. This chain connects TRBV2 to TRBJ2-7; D possibly matches TRBD1 or TRBD2 (5 bases each). The CDR3 runs 15 residues. V was clipped by 0 bases and J by 7 bases, with 16 bases between them. Germline CDR1 reads SNHLY; CDR2 reads FYNNEI. The CDR3 bases are TGTGCCAGCAGTGAAGCGCTTCAGGGATCGGGAGAGCAGTACTTC. Translating it yields CASSEALQGSGEQYF.

The chain uses TRBV7-2 and TRBJ2-3; 11 bases are shared with TRBD2. The V segment lost 5 bases and the J segment 2 bases; nucleotides outside the gene matches: 6. The CDR3 runs 16 residues. Germline CDR1 reads SGHTA; CDR2 reads FQGNSA. CDR3 in DNA: TGTGCCAGCAGCGCCAGACTAGCGGGGATCACAGATACGCAGTATTTT. The encoded protein is CASSARLAGITDTQYF.

This chain links TRBV28 with TRBJ2-1, with D unclear. CDR3 size: 15 residues. CDR1 and CDR2 (germline): MDHEN, SYDVKM. Deletions cut 4 bases from V and 6 bases from J, with 16 bases between. The DNA of the CDR3 is TGTGCCAGCAGTTCTCTTTTATCTAAGGGCAATGAGCAGTTCTTC. It encodes CASSSLLSKGNEQFF.

The genes are TRBV6-5 and TRBJ2-7; TRBD1 might be the D (6 bases). The CDR3 is 13 amino acids. V was trimmed by 6 bases and J by 3 bases, leaving 12 bases between them. Germline V gene lookup returns CDR1 MNHEY and CDR2 SVGAGI. CDR3 residues: CASRRDRNYEQYF. The CDR3 DNA is TGTGCCAGCAGGCGAGACAGGAACTACGAGCAGTACTTC.